This note documents a single T cell receptor (beta chain) sequence. Its antigen is not known. Germline values: CDR1 SNHLY, CDR2 FYNNEI. V lost 7 bases and J 7 bases, leaving 17 bases between the germline ends. This CDR3 has 15 amino acids. TCRdb's copy holds only in-frame clones and misses some; the assay was immunoSEQ multiplex PCR. The sample lists more than 20,000 clones; 80% to 85% were seen once. This specimen belongs to a study of STAT5B mutations in CD4+ large granular lymphocyte leukemia. The wider study: Among healthy donors, a particular HLA allele went with more CDR3 'QG' motifs.

Findings and caveats of the study: TRBV06-family usage was enriched in top patient clones (8/27) versus controls (2/35).

The TCR sequence derives from a human donor in good health. Sequenced material: CD4+ T cells from blood buffy coats. The gene calls are TRBV2 and TRBJ1-6, with D possibly being TRBD1 (5 bases). The CDR3: CASTPQGGLNSPLHF. The CDR3 nucleotides are TGTGCCAGCACCCCCCAGGGCGGGTTGAATTCACCCCTCCACTTT.